The 18 T cell receptor beta chains in this list originate from one sample, sequenced in a study of CD8+ T cells in alopecia areata. In five patients, CD4+ T cells were split by CD25+CD127- sorting. Reverse transcription of extracted RNA yielded cDNA, which provided the sequencing template. The table came from immunoSEQ multiplex PCR; TCRdb's copy has only in-frame clones and leaves some out. The sample shows around 8,000 clones, about two thirds of them seen only once. The sequenced sample was CD4+ Tregs sorted from blood. Source of these receptors: a human donor with alopecia areata.

The gene calls are TRBV27 and TRBJ1-1; the D is unclear. From germline, CDR1 is MNHEY and CDR2 SMNVEV (reference sequence). The V end lost 5 bases, the J end lost 0 bases, and 16 bases lay between the germline ends. CDR3 length: 16 residues. CDR3 protein: CASSGMRRAMNTEAFF. CDR3 bases: TGTGCCAGCAGTGGGATGAGGAGGGCCATGAACACTGAAGCTTTCTTT.

The J gene is TRBJ1-2, the V gene TRBV6-5, with D maybe TRBD1 (5 bases). V was clipped by 6 bases and J by 1 base, with 12 bases between them. The germline V gene encodes CDR1 MNHEY and CDR2 SVGAGI. There are 14 residues in the CDR3. In nucleotides, the CDR3 is TGTGCCAGCAGGCCTCAGGGAGTTAACTATGGCTACACCTTC. It codes for CASRPQGVNYGYTF.

This clone was counted between two and nine times. The chain carries TRBV7-6 and TRBJ2-5, with 9 bases aligning to TRBD1. Germline assignment: CDR1 SGHVS and CDR2 FNYEAQ. With 5 bases clipped from V and 5 bases from J, the junction kept 6 bases outside the gene matches. This CDR3 comprises 14 residues. The CDR3 here is CASSPSTGGETQYF. In DNA form, the CDR3 reads TGTGCCAGCAGCCCATCCACAGGGGGCGAGACCCAGTACTTC.

The V call is TRBV25-1, the J call TRBJ2-7; no reliable D call. V lost 3 bases, J lost 4 bases, and 7 bases lay in between. This CDR3 region has 12 residues. CDR1 is MGHDK and CDR2 is SYGVNS in the germline V gene. The CDR3 protein is CASSDFGYEQYF. The CDR3 nucleotides are TGTGCCAGCAGTGATTTTGGGTACGAGCAGTACTTC.

The V gene is TRBV20-1, the J gene TRBJ2-5; D ambiguous. Germline-derived CDR1 and CDR2 are DFQATT and SNEGSKA (reference sequence). The V and J ends lost 5 bases and 5 bases respectively, with 9 bases between them. The CDR3 sequence is 11 residues long. The DNA of the CDR3 is TGCAGTGCTCGCCTGAAGGAGACCCAGTACTTC. Protein: CSARLKETQYF.

The chain joins TRBV19 to TRBJ2-1, with D unclear. This CDR3 contains 14 residues. Trimming took 8 bases from V and 4 from J, leaving 15 bases between them. From germline, CDR1 is LNHDA and CDR2 SQIVND (reference sequence). For the CDR3, the DNA is TGTGCCAGTGCCAAGTTCACATCGTACAATGAGCAGTTCTTC. Translated, it gives CASAKFTSYNEQFF.

The gene calls are TRBV5-6 and TRBJ2-3; no reliable D call. Germline V gives CDR1 SGHDT, CDR2 YYEEEE. Trimming removed 0 bases from V and 5 bases from J, with 16 bases in between. CDR3 length: 16 amino acids. The CDR3, as DNA: TGTGCCAGCAGCTTGGTTGGACCCCTATCGGGAGATACGCAGTATTTT. Amino acids: CASSLVGPLSGDTQYF.

This chain connects TRBV2 to TRBJ1-2, with D unresolved. V lost 1 base to trimming and J lost 4 bases, with 4 bases between them. The length of the CDR3 is 12 residues. Per germline, CDR1 SNHLY and CDR2 FYNNEI. CDR3 in amino acids: CASSEDSYGYTF. DNA of the CDR3: TGTGCCAGCAGTGAAGACAGCTATGGCTACACCTTC.

V gene TRBV4-1 combines with J gene TRBJ2-5; no definite D call. The DNA end is a closer match to TRBJ2-7, so the J assignment may be wrong. CDR1 is MGHRA and CDR2 is YSYEKL in the germline V gene. This CDR3 has 15 amino acids. CDR3 nucleotides: TGCGCCAGCAGCCAAGATAAGTGGAGCACCTACGAGCAGTACTTC. Translated, it gives CASSQDKWSTYEQYF.

The V and J genes are TRBV5-1 and TRBJ2-2; D is undetermined. Trimming removed 2 bases at V and 10 bases at J, with 15 bases between. The CDR3 is 14 residues long. Germline V CDR1 and CDR2: SGHRS, YFSETQ. CDR3 in DNA: TGCGCCAGCAGCTTATATCGGACGGATTTGGAGCTGTTTTTT. Translating it yields CASSLYRTDLELFF.

J is TRBJ2-7 and V is TRBV11-2, with 9 bases aligning to TRBD1. CDR3 size: 15 residues. Per the germline V gene, CDR1 is SGHAT and CDR2 is FQNNGV. Trimming took 5 bases from V and 0 from J; bases not matched to a gene: 5. The CDR3 sequence: CASSRVTGGSYEQYF. The CDR3 nucleotides read TGTGCCAGCAGCCGAGTGACAGGGGGCTCCTACGAGCAGTACTTC.

This clone showed up just a few times. An end of the junction differs from the germline gene, which may be a read error. The rearrangement joins TRBV7-7 to TRBJ2-3, with D possibly TRBD1 on 6 matching bases. The CDR3 is made up of 16 amino acids. The germline CDR1 and CDR2 sequences are SSHAT and FNYEAQ (reference sequence). The chain's CDR3 is CASSLGGQLRGDTQYF. CDR3 in DNA: TGTGCTAGCAGCTTAGGAGGACAGCTCAGGGGAGATACGCAGTATTTT.

V gene TRBV6-1 combines with J gene TRBJ1-2; a possible D gene is TRBD1 (5 bases). The V end lost 1 base, the J end lost 3 bases, and 9 bases lay between the germline ends. The CDR3 totals 14 residues. Germline values: CDR1 MNHNS, CDR2 SASEGT. The DNA for the CDR3 is TGTGCCAGCAGTGAAGTTGGGGGGGACTATGGCTACACCTTC. Protein sequence: CASSEVGGDYGYTF.

This clone was counted only a few times. The chain combines TRBV27 with TRBJ2-7, with TRBD1 matching 9 bases. The V segment lost 5 bases and the J segment 3 bases; nucleotides outside the gene matches: 5. The CDR3 extends over 14 amino acids. Germline V gene sequence: CDR1 MNHEY, CDR2 SMNVEV (reference sequence). The CDR3 region has the DNA TGTGCCAGCAGTATCCGGGACAGGGTCTACGAGCAGTACTTC. This translates into CASSIRDRVYEQYF.

This clone occurred once. The chain combines TRBV15 with TRBJ1-5, with D unresolved. Germline V gene lookup returns CDR1 LNHNV and CDR2 YYDKDF (reference sequence). Trimming left V 0 bases short and J 7 bases short, with 22 bases between. The length of the CDR3 is 18 residues. CDR3 in DNA: TGTGCCACCAGCAGAGATCGAGGAATGAGGCGCCGGGAACAGCCCCAGCATTTT. It codes for CATSRDRGMRRREQPQHF.

The V call is TRBV5-1, the J call TRBJ1-1, with TRBD1 as a possible D gene (5 bases). Germline values: CDR1 SGHRS, CDR2 YFSETQ. This CDR3 comprises 14 residues. The ends were cut back, 4 bases at V and 1 base at J, with 11 bases in the middle. The CDR3 loop is CASSAGTANTEAFF. Written as DNA, the CDR3 is TGCGCCAGCAGCGCCGGGACCGCGAACACTGAAGCTTTCTTT.

This clone occurred once. V gene TRBV5-1 combines with J gene TRBJ2-5; weak D call: TRBD2 (6 bases). The J call may be in error: the DNA end matches TRBJ2-7 better. The CDR3 has 13 residues. Germline V gene data show CDR1 as SGHRS and CDR2 as YFSETQ. The CDR3 loop reads CASSWGTVYEQYF. DNA of the CDR3: TGCGCCAGCAGCTGGGGGACTGTCTACGAGCAGTACTTC.

V is TRBV30 and J is TRBJ1-1; tentative D call: TRBD1 (5 bases). Trimming cost V 4 bases and J 5 bases, with 17 bases left between them. CDR3 length equals 14 residues. Looked up from germline, CDR1 is GTSNPN and CDR2 is SVGIG (reference sequence). This CDR3 is CAWNLQVRGTEAFF. The CDR3 bases are TGTGCCTGGAATCTTCAGGTCCGGGGGACTGAAGCTTTCTTT.